Shown below are 24 T cell receptor beta chains from a single sample sequenced in a study of T-cell reconstitution after alpha-beta-depleted transplantation in children (dated by TCRdb to the mid-2010s). The treatment or condition label for this specimen denotes: allogeneic hematopoietic cell transplantation with graft depleted of TCRalphabeta T cells and CD19 B cells. The method behind the library was PCR. TCRdb records Illumina HiSeq 2500 as the sequencer. Molecular barcoding was employed in the preparation of TCR libraries, with unique molecular identifiers being used to normalize TCRbeta repertoire quantification. TCRdb trimmed the raw reads at Q25, called clones with MiXCR and kept productive beta chains. Each CDR3 protein gets just one entry, which takes the most common genes and DNA from the rows behind it. In this sample the table shows around 140,000 distinct CDR3 sequences, 8% to 10% of which occur a single time. The top ten clonotypes cover less than 20% of the sample.

This material consisted of PBMCs, mostly from graft donor cells, taken 180 days after TCRalphabeta/CD19-depleted stem cell transplant. These receptors all come from a female patient between 2 and 15 years old who had a stem cell transplant for congenital amegakaryocytic thrombocytopenia, so the T cells may come from the graft donor.

This clonotype was picked up many times. This chain joins TRBV28 and TRBJ2-3, with a possible D match to TRBD1 (6 bases). Trimming took 5 bases from V and 6 from J, leaving 18 bases between them. The CDR3 consists of 15 residues. Germline values: CDR1 MDHEN, CDR2 SYDVKM. The CDR3 reads CASSIPPGGGDTQYF. The CDR3 DNA reads as TGTGCCAGCAGTATCCCACCAGGTGGGGGCGATACGCAGTATTTT.

The chain has TRBV20-1 and TRBJ1-2; D ambiguous. The germline V gene has CDR1 DFQATT and CDR2 SNEGSKA (reference sequence). V was shortened by 3 bases and J by 2 bases, with 16 bases between the two germline ends. The CDR3 length is 15 residues. The CDR3 region is CSASATAIRNYGYTF. In DNA form, the CDR3 reads TGCAGTGCTAGTGCTACAGCGATCCGAAACTATGGCTACACCTTC.

In this sample, this clonotype turned up many times. The chain uses TRBV12-3 or TRBV12-4 and TRBJ2-3, with D unclear. V was clipped by 2 bases and J by 4 bases, with 19 bases between them. CDR3 length: 17 residues. CDR3 DNA: TGTGCCAGCAGTTTAAGGGTAGCTGTTTTGGTTCCAGATACGCAGTATTTT. Encoded protein: CASSLRVAVLVPDTQYF.

This clonotype showed up just a few times. This chain links TRBV5-5 with TRBJ2-7; 12 nucleotides match TRBD2. The CDR3 loop spans 15 amino acids. With 4 bases clipped from V and 5 bases from J, the junction kept 7 bases outside the gene matches. CDR1 SGHKS and CDR2 YYEKEE come from the germline V gene (reference sequence). Here the CDR3 DNA reads TGTGCCAGCAGCCGACAGACTAGCGGGAGAAACGAGCAGTACTTC. This encodes CASSRQTSGRNEQYF. The whole variable domain, filled in from reference TRBV5-5 and TRBJ2-7, reads DAGVTQSPTHLIKTRGQQVTLRCSPISGHKSVSWYQQVLGQGPQFIFQYYEKEERGRGNFPDRFSARQFPNYSSELNVNALLLGDSALYLCASSRQTSGRNEQYFGPGTRLTVT.

This clonotype was seen many times. The CDR3 nucleotides read TGCGCCAGCAGCCGGTCGGGGAAAGTGAACACTGAAGCTTTCTTT. This translates into CASSRSGKVNTEAFF. This chain joins TRBV4-3 and TRBJ1-1; D not certain. Germline V gene data show CDR1 as LGHNA and CDR2 as YSLEER. The CDR3 is 15 amino acids. The V end was cut by 4 bases, the J end by 0 bases, with 12 bases between.

This clonotype was recorded at least ten times. The rearrangement uses TRBV20-1 and TRBJ2-7; D not certain. The CDR3 is 13 residues long. Germline V CDR1 and CDR2: DFQATT, SNEGSKA (reference sequence). V was clipped by 4 bases and J by 0 bases, with 10 bases between them. CDR3 in amino acids: CSANGFSSYEQYF. The DNA of the CDR3 is TGCAGTGCTAACGGGTTCAGCTCCTACGAGCAGTACTTC.

V and J are TRBV10-3 and TRBJ1-2; D is undetermined. This CDR3 contains 11 residues. Trimming took 6 bases from V and 2 from J, leaving 4 bases between them. Germline-derived CDR1 and CDR2 are ENHRY and SYGVKD. CDR3 amino acids: CAISDNYGYTF. CDR3 bases: TGTGCCATCAGCGACAACTATGGCTACACCTTC.

This clonotype was counted a few times. The chain uses TRBV25-1 and TRBJ1-2, with D possibly TRBD1 on 5 matching bases. CDR1 and CDR2 from the germline V gene are MGHDK and SYGVNS. V gave up 2 bases and J gave up 7 bases, with 11 bases separating them. The CDR3 extends over 13 amino acids. This chain's CDR3 is CASSESTGIGYTF. The CDR3 coding sequence is TGTGCCAGCAGTGAAAGCACAGGAATTGGCTACACCTTC.

This clonotype was detected ten times or more. CDR3 region: CASSRVQGTNTEAFF. CDR3 nucleotide sequence: TGTGCCAGCAGCCGGGTACAGGGGACCAACACTGAAGCTTTCTTT. V usage is TRBV4-2 and J usage is TRBJ1-1, with 7 bases identical to TRBD1. CDR3 length: 15 amino acids. V shed 4 bases and J 2 bases; nucleotides not matched to a gene: 7. Germline CDR1 and CDR2: LGHNA and YNFKEQ.

This clonotype appeared many times. This chain uses TRBV6-2 or TRBV6-3 with TRBJ2-5, with 11 bases that match TRBD2. Germline loops: CDR1 MNHEY, CDR2 SVGEGT. J gave up 3 bases and V 6 bases, and 3 bases lay outside the gene matches. The length of the CDR3 is 14 residues. Here the CDR3 DNA reads TGTGCCAGCAGAGGGACTAGCGGAAAAGAGACCCAGTACTTC. Translating gives CASRGTSGKETQYF.

The chain employs TRBV30 and TRBJ1-5; D may be TRBD1 (5 bases). This CDR3 region has 14 residues. Trimming left V 3 bases short and J 2 bases short, with 11 bases between. CDR1 GTSNPN and CDR2 SVGIG come from the germline V gene (reference sequence). CDR3 DNA: TGTGCCTGGAGCAGGGACTTGGGCAATCAGCCCCAGCATTTT. This codes for CAWSRDLGNQPQHF. The full variable domain, in which reference TRBV30 and TRBJ1-5 provide the parts outside the CDR3, is SQTIHQWPATLVQPVGSPLSLECTVEGTSNPNLYWYRQAAGRGLQLLFYSVGIGQISSEVPQNLSASRPQDRQFILSSKKLLLSDSGFYLCAWSRDLGNQPQHFGDGTRLSIL.

This clonotype was recorded many times. The chain employs TRBV4-2 and TRBJ2-7; unclear D gene. The CDR3 is made up of 13 amino acids. The germline V gene encodes CDR1 LGHNA and CDR2 YNFKEQ. V shed 0 bases and J shed 7 bases, with 10 bases lying between them. This CDR3 is CASSQDSRVEQYF. CDR3 DNA: TGTGCCAGCAGCCAAGATAGTCGAGTGGAGCAGTACTTC.

This clonotype counts as medium-sized. J is TRBJ1-4 and V is TRBV5-1, with D unresolved. Germline CDR1 SGHRS, CDR2 YFSETQ. There are 14 residues in the CDR3. Trimming shortened V by 4 bases and J by 5 bases, and 12 bases separated the two germline ends. The CDR3 DNA reads TGCGCCAGCAGCCCAGAGGCGGGAAATGAAAAACTGTTTTTT. Protein product: CASSPEAGNEKLFF. Variable domain in full (rest from reference TRBV5-1 and TRBJ1-4): KAGVTQTPRYLIKTRGQQVTLSCSPISGHRSVSWYQQTPGQGLQFLFEYFSETQRNKGNFPGRFSGRQFSNSRSEMNVSTLELGDSALYLCASSPEAGNEKLFFGSGTQLSVL.

At least ten counts were recorded for this clonotype. The chain employs TRBV28 and TRBJ2-5; D is ambiguous. The germline V and J ends were trimmed by 1 base and 3 bases, with 21 bases remaining between them. Germline CDR1 MDHEN, CDR2 SYDVKM. The CDR3 has 18 amino acids. The chain's CDR3 is CASSLLFSGWAVKETQYF. In nucleotides, the CDR3 is TGTGCCAGCAGTTTATTATTTTCGGGTTGGGCGGTTAAAGAGACCCAGTACTTC.

The V and J genes are TRBV7-6 and TRBJ2-1, with D possibly TRBD2 on 5 matching bases. The CDR3 loop spans 17 amino acids. CDR1 is SGHVS, CDR2 FNYEAQ, per germline. The V end lost 4 bases, the J end lost 0 bases, and 16 bases lay between the germline ends. CDR3 protein: CASSSGLPNLSYNEQFF. The CDR3 bases are TGTGCCAGCAGCTCCGGACTGCCTAATCTCTCCTACAATGAGCAGTTCTTC. Full variable domain (remainder filled in from reference TRBV7-6 and TRBJ2-1): GAGVSQSPRYKVTKRGQDVALRCDPISGHVSLYWYRQALGQGPEFLTYFNYEAQQDKSGLPNDRFSAERPEGSISTLTIQRTEQRDSAMYRCASSSGLPNLSYNEQFFGPGTRLTVL.

The chain has TRBV20-1 and TRBJ2-7, with 14 bases that match TRBD2. Germline CDR1 reads DFQATT; CDR2 reads SNEGSKA (reference sequence). Trimming removed 3 bases from V and 4 bases from J; junction bases left unmatched: 8. CDR3 length equals 16 residues. CDR3 sequence reads: CSARETGLAGGYEQYF. CDR3 nucleotides: TGCAGTGCTAGGGAGACCGGACTAGCGGGGGGATACGAGCAGTACTTC.

This clonotype was seen repeatedly, ten times or more. CDR3 region: CASSFFLAANQETQYF. DNA for the CDR3: TGTGCCAGCAGTTTTTTCCTAGCGGCCAATCAAGAGACCCAGTACTTC. The chain has TRBV28 and TRBJ2-5, with 7 bases that match TRBD2. Germline V CDR1 and CDR2: MDHEN, SYDVKM. This CDR3 has 16 residues. V was pared by 3 bases and J by 2 bases, with 9 bases of the junction left unmatched. The variable domain in full, completed from reference TRBV28 and TRBJ2-5, reads DVKVTQSSRYLVKRTGEKVFLECVQDMDHENMFWYRQDPGLGLRLIYFSYDVKMKEKGDIPEGYSVSREKKERFSLILESASTNQTSMYLCASSFFLAANQETQYFGPGTRLLVL.

In this sample, this clonotype turned up many times. V usage is TRBV12-3 or TRBV12-4 and J usage is TRBJ1-1, with TRBD1 identical over 8 bases. The CDR3 has 14 residues. V shed 5 bases, J shed 7 bases, and the junction held 9 bases outside the gene matches. CDR3 nucleotide sequence: TGTGCCAGCAGTCCGACAGGGGATGGGGGTGAAGCTTTCTTT. Encoded protein: CASSPTGDGGEAFF.

Ten or more counts support this clonotype. The chain recombines TRBV5-1 with TRBJ2-5, with 8 bases fitting TRBD2. V shed 4 bases and J 2 bases; nucleotides not matched to a gene: 1. This CDR3 has 13 residues. Germline values: CDR1 SGHRS, CDR2 YFSETQ. The CDR3 sequence: CASSIAGQETQYF. CDR3 coding DNA: TGCGCCAGCAGCATAGCGGGACAAGAGACCCAGTACTTC.

In this sample, this clonotype turned up many times. The J gene is TRBJ1-5, the V gene TRBV28; possibly TRBD1 for D (5 bases). This CDR3 comprises 14 residues. Germline V lookup: CDR1 MDHEN, CDR2 SYDVKM. V was pared by 1 base and J by 6 bases, with 10 bases between. The chain's CDR3 is CASSLYRFGQPQHF. In DNA, the CDR3 is TGTGCCAGCAGTTTATACAGGTTCGGTCAGCCCCAGCATTTT.

As for this clonotype: One end of the junction is discordant with germline, which a read error may explain. The rearrangement links TRBV29-1 to TRBJ2-2, with 12 bases identical to TRBD2. The germline V gene encodes CDR1 SQVTM and CDR2 ANQGSEA. The CDR3 spans 14 residues. The CDR3 DNA is TGCAGCGTGGGACTAGCGGGTAACACCGGGAAGCTGTTTTTT. Its protein product is CSVGLAGNTGKLFF.

Many counts were recorded for this clonotype. V usage is TRBV7-8 and J usage is TRBJ2-7; no clear D gene. V gave up 5 bases and J gave up 2 bases, with 13 bases separating them. The CDR3 contains 14 residues. Germline lookup yields CDR1 SGHVS and CDR2 FQNEAQ. CDR3 in amino acids: CASSLSWGAYEQYF. In DNA, the CDR3 is TGTGCCAGCAGCCTAAGCTGGGGTGCCTACGAGCAGTACTTC.

At least ten counts were recorded for this clonotype. The rearrangement joins TRBV11-2 to TRBJ1-6; unclear D gene. CDR3 length: 16 residues. Germline CDR1 SGHAT, CDR2 FQNNGV. The V and J ends lost 0 bases and 4 bases respectively, with 10 bases between them. CDR3: CASSLDGGSYNSPLHF. For the CDR3, the DNA is TGTGCCAGCAGCTTAGATGGTGGCAGTTATAATTCACCCCTCCACTTT.

This clonotype appeared many times. The chain combines TRBV28 with TRBJ2-7; D is possibly TRBD2 (5 bases). This CDR3 contains 14 residues. Germline assignment: CDR1 MDHEN and CDR2 SYDVKM. The V end lost 1 base, the J end lost 0 bases, and 7 bases lay between the germline ends. Here the CDR3 reads CASSLFRGSYEQYF. The CDR3 DNA follows: TGTGCCAGCAGTTTATTCCGGGGCTCCTACGAGCAGTACTTC. Complete variable domain (other parts from reference TRBV28 and TRBJ2-7): DVKVTQSSRYLVKRTGEKVFLECVQDMDHENMFWYRQDPGLGLRLIYFSYDVKMKEKGDIPEGYSVSREKKERFSLILESASTNQTSMYLCASSLFRGSYEQYFGPGTRLTVT.